Presented here are 13 T cell receptor beta chains from one specimen sequenced in a study of T cell responses to AZD1222 COVID-19 vaccine. Sequencing was performed with immunoSEQ multiplex PCR; in TCRdb, only in-frame clones are kept and a portion is missing. The sample consists of about 130,000 clones, about nine tenths of them appearing once. Material: peripheral blood, obtained on day 0 of AZD1222 vaccination. The receptors come from an adult in good health.

V is TRBV6-4 and J is TRBJ2-2; D unclear. CDR3 length: 14 amino acids. V shed 5 bases and J shed 7 bases, with 14 bases lying between them. The germline V gene has CDR1 MRHNA and CDR2 SNTAGT. The CDR3 sequence: CASSPDGNYGELFF. The CDR3 nucleotides are TGTGCCAGCAGTCCGGACGGAAACTACGGGGAGCTGTTTTTT.

V is TRBV27 and J is TRBJ2-5; 9 positions match TRBD1. Germline CDR1 is MNHEY and CDR2 is SMNVEV (reference sequence). V trimming: 6 bases; J trimming: 4 bases; junction bases outside the gene matches: 9. The CDR3 totals 15 residues. The CDR3 region is CASSPQGAGRETQYF. The CDR3 region has the DNA TGTGCCAGCAGCCCACAGGGGGCGGGTAGAGAGACCCAGTACTTC.

The DNA for the CDR3 is TGTGCCACCAGCAGAGCGGCCGCACAGCCCCAGCATTTT. Residues: CATSRAAAQPQHF. The genes are TRBV15 and TRBJ1-5; D not resolved. CDR1 and CDR2 (germline): LNHNV, YYDKDF (reference sequence). V lost 1 base and J 7 bases, leaving 8 bases between the germline ends. The CDR3 contains 13 residues. The full variable domain, completed using reference TRBV15 and TRBJ1-5, is DAMVIQNPRYQVTQFGKPVTLSCSQTLNHNVMYWYQQKSSQAPKLLFHYYDKDFNNEADTPDNFQSRRPNTSFCFLDIRSPGLGDTAMYLCATSRAAAQPQHFGDGTRLSIL.

This chain links TRBV3-1 (or the pseudogene TRBV3-2) with TRBJ1-6; TRBD1 is a possible D gene (5 bases). The CDR3 loop spans 14 amino acids. V lost 4 bases to trimming and J lost 6 bases, with 10 bases between them. The germline CDR1 and CDR2 sequences are LGHDT and YNNKEL (reference sequence). The CDR3 sequence is CASSPGTGNSPLHF. DNA for the CDR3: TGTGCCAGCAGCCCCGGGACGGGTAATTCACCCCTCCACTTT.

The count of this clone is one. The V and J genes are TRBV12-3 or TRBV12-4 and TRBJ1-1, with D hard to call. This CDR3 comprises 13 residues. Between the trimmed V and J ends, which lost 5 bases and 0 bases, there was a span of 7 bases. The CDR3 DNA reads as TGTGCCAGCAGTCGAGAAATGAACACTGAAGCTTTCTTT. Translated, it gives CASSREMNTEAFF.

The chain recombines TRBV18 with TRBJ1-6; 7 bases are shared with TRBD1. The germline V gene has CDR1 KGHSH and CDR2 LQKENI. The CDR3 is 17 amino acids. After removal of 6 bases from V and 5 bases from J, the junction contained 13 bases not matched to a gene. The CDR3 DNA reads TGTGCCAGCTCTCCCACCGCGGGGACAGTCAATAATTCACCCCTCCACTTT. It yields the protein CASSPTAGTVNNSPLHF.

The V call is TRBV5-5, the J call TRBJ2-1; unclear D gene. CDR1 is SGHKS and CDR2 is YYEKEE in the germline V gene (reference sequence). Trimming took 1 base from V and 0 from J, leaving 8 bases between them. The CDR3 runs 15 residues. The CDR3 DNA sequence: TGTGCCAGCAGCTTGCTTTTAAGCTCCTACAATGAGCAGTTCTTC. Its translation: CASSLLLSSYNEQFF.

The chain has TRBV12-3 or TRBV12-4 and TRBJ1-2; unclear D gene. CDR3 length: 13 residues. Trimming removed 2 bases from V and 6 bases from J, with 10 bases in between. CDR3 DNA: TGTGCCAGCAGTTTATGGGGAAAGGATGGCTACACCTTC. As protein: CASSLWGKDGYTF.

In this sample, this clone turned up a few times. V gene TRBV6-5 combines with J gene TRBJ2-5; 12 positions match TRBD2. This CDR3 comprises 16 residues. Germline loops: CDR1 MNHEY, CDR2 SVGAGI. Trimming took 4 bases from V and 7 from J; bases not matched to a gene: 10. The CDR3 sequence is CASSLGLAGGRGTQYF. The CDR3 DNA reads as TGTGCCAGCAGTTTAGGCCTAGCGGGGGGGCGCGGGACCCAGTACTTC.

J is TRBJ2-5 and V is TRBV24-1, with D perhaps matching TRBD1 (5 bases). Trimming removed 3 bases from V and 3 bases from J, with 7 bases in between. Germline V gives CDR1 KGHDR, CDR2 SFDVKD. The CDR3 spans 13 residues. This CDR3 reads CATSDGAEETQYF. The DNA of the CDR3 is TGTGCCACCAGTGATGGGGCCGAAGAGACCCAGTACTTC.

V gene TRBV30 combines with J gene TRBJ1-1; D possibly corresponds to TRBD1 (6 bases). This CDR3 has 12 residues. The V gene lost 7 bases and the J gene lost 2 bases, with 11 bases spanning the gap. Germline CDR1 GTSNPN, CDR2 SVGIG (reference sequence). CDR3: CAFGTTNTEAFF. CDR3 sequence (DNA): TGTGCCTTCGGGACAACTAACACTGAAGCTTTCTTT. Full variable domain (missing parts from reference TRBV30 and TRBJ1-1): SQTIHQWPATLVQPVGSPLSLECTVEGTSNPNLYWYRQAAGRGLQLLFYSVGIGQISSEVPQNLSASRPQDRQFILSSKKLLLSDSGFYLCAFGTTNTEAFFGQGTRLTVV.

This clone occurred once. This chain links TRBV7-8 with TRBJ1-2; D gene uncertain. The CDR3 loop spans 14 amino acids. The ends were cut back, 5 bases at V and 4 bases at J, with 14 bases in the middle. Looked up from germline, CDR1 is SGHVS and CDR2 is FQNEAQ. Here the CDR3 reads CASSTQEITYGYTF. The CDR3 DNA reads TGTGCCAGCAGCACTCAAGAGATCACCTATGGCTACACCTTC.

This clone was seen just once. This CDR3 is CAISEMSTWSAFF. CDR3 coding DNA: TGTGCCATCAGTGAGATGAGCACATGGAGCGCTTTCTTT. V usage is TRBV10-3 and J usage is TRBJ1-1; D gene ambiguous. Germline CDR1 and CDR2: ENHRY and SYGVKD. Trimming shortened V by 2 bases and J by 11 bases, and 15 bases separated the two germline ends. The CDR3 is 13 residues long.